This TCR beta chain emerged from a study of T cells in localized non-small cell lung cancer. With respect to this clone: Its antigen is not known.

Clones were sequenced by immunoSEQ multiplex PCR, and TCRdb holds only the in-frame ones, with some missing. The sample carries approximately 23,000 clones, roughly nine tenths recorded once. Trimming removed 4 bases at V and 1 base at J, with 11 bases between. CDR1 and CDR2 (germline): LNHNV, YYDKDF (reference sequence). This CDR3 region has 15 residues. Study-wide results and caveats: Elevated circulating T cell density in blood was associated with longer overall survival. Among the tissues sampled, uninvolved adjacent lung had the highest T cell clonality, above tumor.

This rearrangement joins TRBV15 to TRBJ1-3; D remains ambiguous. Sequencing used peripheral blood, obtained before any cancer treatment. The TCR originated in an older male donor with stage I lung adenocarcinoma. CDR3 residues: CATSTWVGSGNTIYF. DNA for the CDR3: TGTGCCACCAGCACCTGGGTGGGATCTGGAAACACCATATATTTT. Based on the CDR3 plus reference TRBV15 and TRBJ1-3, the full variable domain is DAMVIQNPRYQVTQFGKPVTLSCSQTLNHNVMYWYQQKSSQAPKLLFHYYDKDFNNEADTPDNFQSRRPNTSFCFLDIRSPGLGDTAMYLCATSTWVGSGNTIYFGEGSWLTVV.